This T cell receptor (beta chain) was profiled in a study of control samples from healthy donors and cancer patients. The assay was immunoSEQ multiplex PCR, and TCRdb's table has in-frame clones only and misses some. The table shows over 200,000 clones, with over 70% occurring only once. Sequencing used PBMCs. The sequence derives from a woman aged 60 to 75 with lung cancer.

This CDR3 is CASSQGDYPQHF. In DNA, the CDR3 is TGTGCCAGCAGCCAAGGGGATTACCCCCAGCATTTT. The V and J genes are TRBV3-1 (or the pseudogene TRBV3-2) and TRBJ1-5, with D unresolved. This CDR3 spans 12 amino acids. Germline V CDR1 and CDR2: LGHDT, YNNKEL (reference sequence). Trimming took 1 base from V and 10 from J, leaving 8 bases between them.